Shown below are 21 T cell receptor beta chains from a single sample sequenced in a study of metastatic and nonmetastatic thyroid tumors (dated by TCRdb to the early 2020s). No treatment had been received by any patient before thyroid surgery. Libraries were built with PCR. Reads for this sample came from an Illumina HiSeq 4000. TCRdb redid the processing of the public reads, applying fastp at Q25 and MiXCR, and retained in-frame beta chains. For this sample the table gives more than 15,000 clones, of which about 23% were detected only once. Approximately 9.9% of the sample goes to the ten largest clones. Sequenced sample: blood. Receptors were obtained from a male donor with papillary thyroid cancer or a benign thyroid nodule (not recorded which). Some clones in this sample may be carry-over from other donors' samples.

This clone is medium-sized. This rearrangement joins TRBV5-1 to TRBJ1-1; perhaps TRBD1 as D (5 bases). V was pared by 6 bases and J by 5 bases, with 17 bases between. The CDR3 spans 14 residues. In germline, CDR1 is SGHRS, CDR2 YFSETQ. CDR3 in DNA: TGCGCCAGCACGGGACGGGGGGAGGGGACTGAAGCTTTCTTT. Its protein is CASTGRGEGTEAFF.

By proportion, this clone is medium-sized. The rearrangement uses TRBV15 and TRBJ2-3; TRBD2 matches at 15 bases. V lost 5 bases, J lost 4 bases, and 1 base stayed unmatched. This CDR3 is built from 15 residues. CDR1 is LNHNV, CDR2 YYDKDF, per germline (reference sequence). CDR3 DNA: TGTGCCACCAGCGGACTAGCGGGAGGGCCAGATACGCAGTATTTT. It codes for CATSGLAGGPDTQYF.

This clone was counted at least ten times. A clone one base away is much larger, so this may be a read error. V usage is TRBV7-6 and J usage is TRBJ2-5; 8 bases agree with TRBD1. V shed 5 bases, J shed 4 bases, and the junction held 15 bases outside the gene matches. The CDR3 extends over 17 amino acids. The germline V gene has CDR1 SGHVS and CDR2 FNYEAQ. Here the CDR3 DNA reads TGTGCCAGCAGCCAAAGCGTGACAGGGGACTGCCCAGAGACCCAGTACTTC. Its translation is CASSQSVTGDCPETQYF.

This rearrangement joins TRBV4-2 to TRBJ1-5, with no clear D. CDR3 length: 14 residues. V was cut by 0 bases and J by 6 bases, with 9 bases left in between. Germline CDR1 LGHNA, CDR2 YNFKEQ. The CDR3 reads CASSQDWGSQPQHF. In nucleotides, the CDR3 is TGTGCCAGCAGCCAAGATTGGGGATCTCAGCCCCAGCATTTT.

This clone was counted many times. V and J are TRBV12-3 or TRBV12-4 and TRBJ2-2; 7 nucleotides align to TRBD1. The CDR3 runs 15 residues. The V segment lost 6 bases and the J segment 2 bases; nucleotides outside the gene matches: 6. CDR3 sequence reads: CASSHRGQNTGELFF. The DNA for the CDR3 is TGTGCCAGCAGCCACAGGGGTCAAAACACCGGGGAGCTGTTTTTT.

This clone is labeled as medium-sized. J is TRBJ1-2 and V is TRBV30, with TRBD1 matching over 9 bases. V shed 0 bases, J shed 8 bases, and the junction held 7 bases outside the gene matches. The CDR3 extends over 14 amino acids. Germline V gene data show CDR1 as GTSNPN and CDR2 as SVGIG (reference sequence). The CDR3 DNA reads TGTGCCTGGAGTGTAGGAGGACAGGGGAACGGCTACACCTTC. Residues: CAWSVGGQGNGYTF.

This clone was detected many times. This chain joins TRBV9 and TRBJ2-1; D not certain. This CDR3 has 15 amino acids. The V and J ends lost 0 bases and 5 bases respectively, with 12 bases between them. CDR1 is SGDLS and CDR2 is YYNGEE in the germline V gene. In nucleotides, the CDR3 is TGTGCCAGCAGCGTAGTGACCGGACCAGACAATGAGCAGTTCTTC. Translated, it gives CASSVVTGPDNEQFF.

The rearrangement joins TRBV13 to TRBJ1-1; D is ambiguous. V was clipped by 1 base and J by 0 bases, with 12 bases between them. This CDR3 region has 16 residues. Looked up from germline, CDR1 is PRHDT and CDR2 is FYEKMQ (reference sequence). The CDR3 is CASSLVGSNMNTEAFF. CDR3 coding DNA: TGTGCCAGCAGCTTAGTGGGAAGCAACATGAACACTGAAGCTTTCTTT.

In this sample, this clone turned up many times. This chain joins TRBV13 and TRBJ1-1; 7 nucleotides align to TRBD1. Trimming removed 5 bases from V and 7 bases from J; junction bases left unmatched: 10. This CDR3 region has 14 residues. The germline gives CDR1 PRHDT, CDR2 FYEKMQ (reference sequence). The CDR3 DNA follows: TGTGCCAGCAGCACAAGGGGGCGCGGTGGTGAAGCTTTCTTT. Protein product: CASSTRGRGGEAFF.

The chain links TRBV12-3 or TRBV12-4 to TRBJ2-7, with D maybe TRBD1 (5 bases). The CDR3 loop spans 13 amino acids. With 3 bases removed from V and 12 bases from J, the gap between germline ends came to 18 bases. CDR3 bases: TGTGCCAGCAGTTTCTCTTCGGTCAGCAGGGTGTACTTC. Translated: CASSFSSVSRVYF.

This clone was observed at least ten times. This chain joins TRBV19 and TRBJ1-5; unclear D gene. The CDR3 is 13 amino acids. Looked up from germline, CDR1 is LNHDA and CDR2 is SQIVND (reference sequence). The germline V and J ends were trimmed by 5 bases and 0 bases, with 5 bases remaining between them. CDR3 bases: TGTGCCAGTAGTTTGGATAGCAATCAGCCCCAGCATTTT. It specifies CASSLDSNQPQHF.

The table lists this clone with many counts. The V and J genes are TRBV5-4 and TRBJ2-7; the match to TRBD1 covers 7 bases. The V gene's germline CDR1 is SGHNT and CDR2 YYREEE (reference sequence). The CDR3 covers 13 residues. The J segment lost 4 bases and the V segment lost 2 bases, leaving 3 bases of the junction unmatched. The CDR3 sequence is CASSLPDRYEQYF. Written as DNA, the CDR3 is TGTGCCAGCAGCTTACCGGACAGGTACGAGCAGTACTTC.

The chain uses TRBV6-2 or TRBV6-3 and TRBJ2-5, with 9 nucleotides matching TRBD1. The CDR3 runs to 20 residues. Trimming cost V 2 bases and J 8 bases; bases outside gene matches: 24. Germline V lookup: CDR1 MNHEY, CDR2 SVGEGT. CDR3 region: CASSYPYRGHRDRAEYTQYF. CDR3 in DNA: TGTGCCAGCAGTTACCCCTACCGTGGACACCGGGACAGGGCCGAGTATACCCAGTACTTC.

This clone is medium-sized. J is TRBJ1-3 and V is TRBV9; D perhaps matches TRBD1 (5 bases). Germline loops: CDR1 SGDLS, CDR2 YYNGEE. V lost 2 bases and J lost 0, with 12 bases in between. This CDR3 is 16 amino acids long. The DNA for the CDR3 is TGTGCCAGCAGCGTCTGGGGGGTGCTCTCTGGAAACACCATATATTTT. It specifies CASSVWGVLSGNTIYF.

In this sample, this clone turned up many times. The rearrangement uses TRBV19 and TRBJ1-3; D remains ambiguous. This CDR3 has 16 amino acids. The germline CDR1 and CDR2 sequences are LNHDA and SQIVND (reference sequence). The V end was cut by 4 bases, the J end by 2 bases, with 15 bases between. DNA for the CDR3: TGTGCCAGTAGTACTCACTCTGGGCCGGCTGGAAACACCATATATTTT. This codes for CASSTHSGPAGNTIYF.

This clone is medium-sized. The chain couples TRBV9 to TRBJ1-2, with D hard to call. V shed 3 bases and J shed 6 bases, with 12 bases lying between them. CDR3 size: 13 residues. CDR1 is SGDLS, CDR2 YYNGEE, per germline. The DNA of the CDR3 is TGTGCCAGCAGCGCGACGGAAAATCATGGCTACACCTTC. Encoded protein: CASSATENHGYTF.

V and J are TRBV20-1 and TRBJ1-2; D is possibly TRBD1 (5 bases). Between the trimmed V and J ends, which lost 0 bases and 4 bases, there was a span of 12 bases. CDR3 length: 14 amino acids. The V gene's germline CDR1 is DFQATT and CDR2 SNEGSKA (reference sequence). CDR3 amino acids: CSARDGGFSYGYTF. The CDR3, as DNA: TGCAGTGCTAGAGACGGGGGTTTCTCCTATGGCTACACCTTC.

Concerning this clone: Being one base from a much bigger clone, this may be a read error. The rearrangement joins TRBV5-6 to TRBJ2-7; D is uncertain. CDR3 length equals 11 residues. The germline V gene encodes CDR1 SGHDT and CDR2 YYEEEE. The CDR3 loop reads CAISLGFGLSF. CDR3 in DNA: TGTGCCATCAGCTTGGGGTTCGGGTTGAGCTTC. The full variable domain, its missing parts supplied by reference TRBV5-6 and TRBJ2-7, is DAGVTQSPTHLIKTRGQQVTLRCSPKSGHDTVSWYQQALGQGPQFIFQYYEEEERQRGNFPDRFSGHQFPNYSSELNVNALLLGDSALYLCAISLGFGLSFGPGTRLTVT.

For this clone: This may stem from a read error, because a much larger clone lies one nucleotide away. The chain links TRBV7-9 to TRBJ1-3; the D is unclear. The CDR3 has 12 residues. The germline V gene encodes CDR1 SEHNR and CDR2 FQNEAQ (reference sequence). CDR3 residues: CASGFQANTIYF. CDR3 DNA sequence: TGTGCCAGCGGCTTCCAGGCAAACACCATATATTTT.

This clone came up many times. V gene TRBV29-1 combines with J gene TRBJ2-1; perhaps TRBD2 as D (5 bases). CDR1 and CDR2 from the germline V gene are SQVTM and ANQGSEA. V shed 1 base and J shed 4 bases, with 8 bases lying between them. The CDR3 consists of 13 residues. The CDR3 DNA is TGCAGCGTTGAAGGGACTGATTACAATGAGCAGTTCTTC. Its protein product is CSVEGTDYNEQFF.

The rearrangement uses TRBV11-1 and TRBJ2-1, with 12 bases lining up with TRBD2. The CDR3 consists of 19 residues. Trimming cost V 1 base and J 8 bases; bases outside gene matches: 15. Looked up from germline, CDR1 is SGHAT and CDR2 is FQDESV (reference sequence). CDR3 loop: CASSLGASGRAAGSHEQFF. As DNA, the CDR3 is TGTGCCAGCAGCTTAGGCGCTAGCGGGAGGGCCGCAGGGAGCCATGAGCAGTTCTTC. The whole variable domain, filled in from reference TRBV11-1 and TRBJ2-1, reads EAEVAQSPRYKITEKSQAVAFWCDPISGHATLYWYRQILGQGPELLVQFQDESVVDDSQLPKDRFSAERLKGVDSTLKIQPAELGDSAMYLCASSLGASGRAAGSHEQFFGPGTRLTVL.